Given below is one T cell receptor (beta chain) in context. The antigen remains unidentified. These data belong to a study of CD8+CD57+ T cells in acquired aplastic anemia. Study summary: 3 to 3.5 ug was the average amount of DNA from sorted CD4+ and CD8+ cells.

CDR3 and TCR beta VDJ profiling relied on a genomic DNA template. TCRdb reprocessed the reads with MiXCR, giving one entry per CDR3 protein. This sample has about half a million distinct CDR3 sequences, with around a third found just once. Study-wide findings and caveats: Patients versus controls showed no significant CD8+ Simpson's diversity difference.

In patients chosen for sequencing, flow cytometry had shown CD8+CD57+ cell expansion. Patients had undergone no therapy by the time their blood was sampled. The sequencing sample was made of sorted CD4+, CD8+, or CD8+CD57+ T cells (not recorded which) from PBMCs. The receptor was derived from a human donor with aplastic anemia.

The DNA for the CDR3 is TGTGCCAGTAGCCGGCAGACAAATGAAAAACTGTTTTTT. Protein product: CASSRQTNEKLFF. The chain employs TRBV19 and TRBJ1-4; D remains ambiguous. The CDR3 is 13 amino acids. Germline values: CDR1 LNHDA, CDR2 SQIVND (reference sequence). Trimming took off 6 bases at V and 5 bases at J, with 10 bases between the two ends. Drawing the rest from reference TRBV19 and TRBJ1-4, the complete variable domain is DGGITQSPKYLFRKEGQNVTLSCEQNLNHDAMYWYRQDPGQGLRLIYYSQIVNDFQKGDIAEGYSVSREKKESFPLTVTSAQKNPTAFYLCASSRQTNEKLFFGSGTQLSVL.